This T cell receptor beta chain is drawn from a study of T cell responses to AZD1222 COVID-19 vaccine. Libraries were prepared by immunoSEQ multiplex PCR; TCRdb keeps only in-frame clonotypes and omits some of them. In the table there are 120,000 to 150,000 clones, 91% of which are singletons. The junction had 7 bases not matched to a gene; V was cut back by 1 base and J by 6 bases. The CDR3 extends over 14 amino acids. Germline-derived CDR1 and CDR2 are SQVTM and ANQGSEA. The V gene is TRBV29-1, the J gene TRBJ1-2; 8 nucleotides align to TRBD1. The origin of this receptor is an adult in good health. This specimen consisted of peripheral blood, obtained on day 0 of AZD1222 vaccination. The DNA of the CDR3 is TGCAGCGTTGAAGTTAGGCAGGGGGCGCATGGCTACACCTTC. Its translation: CSVEVRQGAHGYTF.